The rows below give T cell receptor beta chains drawn from one sample of a study of blood T cell repertoires in COVID-19. Sequenced by immunoSEQ multiplex PCR; TCRdb stores in-frame clones only, minus some. The sample has around 92,000 clones, nearly 85% seen once. The sample comprised peripheral blood. Every receptor here comes from a woman older than 75 with acute or convalescent COVID-19. The CDR3 runs from the conserved cysteine through the conserved F or W. The D gene is left open where the match is weak. Size tells how often a clone was seen (once, few, many) or the class of an expanded clone, and some rows leave it out.

j_gene | v_gene | d_gene | abundance | CDR3aa | CDR3nt
TRBJ1-6 | TRBV6-6 | TRBD1 | - | CASSYSGTGEGSPLHF | TGTGCCAGCAGTTACTCGGGGACAGGGGAGGGGTCACCCCTCCACTTT
TRBJ2-5 | TRBV6-5 | TRBD1 | - | CASSLTGARETQYF | TGTGCCAGCAGTCTGACAGGGGCGCGGGAGACCCAGTACTTC
TRBJ1-4 | TRBV5-1 | TRBD1 | - | CASSNSGTGGWEKLFF | TGCGCCAGCAGCAACTCCGGGACAGGGGGTTGGGAAAAACTGTTTTTT
TRBJ1-4 | TRBV28 | TRBD1 | once | CASSSGTAREKLFF | TGTGCCAGCAGCTCCGGGACAGCAAGGGAAAAACTGTTTTTT
TRBJ2-5 | TRBV5-4 | TRBD1 | - | CASSGQAQETQYF | TGTGCCAGCAGCGGACAGGCCCAAGAGACCCAGTACTTC
TRBJ2-5 | TRBV24-1 | TRBD2 | - | CATSDSASGREYF | TGTGCCACCAGTGATTCGGCTAGCGGGAGGGAGTACTTC
TRBJ2-3 | TRBV10-2 | - | - | CASSERGLSTDTQYF | TGCGCCAGCAGTGAGAGGGGCCTTAGCACAGATACGCAGTATTTT
TRBJ1-2 | TRBV29-1 | - | - | CSVGRGGDYGYTF | TGCAGCGTTGGTAGGGGAGGGGACTATGGCTACACCTTC
TRBJ1-4 | TRBV28 | TRBD1 | - | CASRSRGTGEKLFF | TGTGCCAGCAGGTCCAGGGGGACCGGAGAAAAACTGTTTTTT
TRBJ2-7 | TRBV28 | - | once | CASSFGGGVLREQYF | TGTGCCAGCAGTTTCGGAGGGGGCGTTTTAAGGGAGCAGTACTTC
TRBJ1-2 | TRBV6-5 | - | few | CASRLDLTYGYTF | TGTGCCAGCAGGCTAGATCTTACCTATGGCTACACCTTC
TRBJ2-1 | TRBV19 | - | - | CASSTGTLGNEQFF | TGTGCCAGTAGTACGGGTACGCTGGGCAATGAGCAGTTCTTC
TRBJ2-3 | TRBV6-1 | - | once | CASSEVWRGNTDTQYF | TGTGCCAGCAGTGAAGTATGGAGAGGAAACACAGATACGCAGTATTTT
TRBJ1-2 | TRBV7-9 | - | - | CASSVQRRGYTF | TGTGCCAGCAGCGTACAAAGGAGAGGCTACACCTTC
TRBJ2-7 | TRBV5-1 | - | - | CASSPRTAGISYEQYF | TGCGCCAGCAGCCCTCGGACAGCCGGTATCTCCTACGAGCAGTACTTC
TRBJ1-2 | TRBV5-6 | TRBD1 | - | CASSLVGTGTINYGYTF | TGTGCCAGCAGCTTGGTGGGGACAGGGACAATCAACTATGGCTACACCTTC
TRBJ2-5 | TRBV21-1 | - | once | CASSKIIQGRKTQYF | TGTGCCAGCAGCAAAATTATACAGGGAAGAAAGACCCAGTACTTC
TRBJ2-3 | TRBV6-6 | - | - | CASSYPGADTQYF | TGTGCCAGCAGTTACCCGGGAGCAGATACGCAGTATTTT
TRBJ2-5 | TRBV30 | TRBD1 | - | CAWTHGTGHQETQYF | TGTGCCTGGACCCATGGGACAGGCCACCAAGAGACCCAGTACTTC
TRBJ2-6 | TRBV5-8 | - | - | CASSRGDSGANVLTF | TGTGCCAGCAGCAGAGGAGACTCTGGGGCCAACGTCCTGACTTTC
TRBJ1-4 | TRBV4-3 | - | - | CASSPLAVANEKLFF | TGCGCCAGCAGCCCTCTGGCCGTGGCTAATGAAAAACTGTTTTTT
TRBJ1-2 | TRBV28 | - | few | CASSLTGTPYGYTF | TGTGCCAGCAGTTTAACGGGTACCCCCTATGGCTACACCTTC
TRBJ2-5 | TRBV4-2 | TRBD2 | - | CASSQPSGLAETQYF | TGTGCCAGCAGCCAACCTAGCGGGCTGGCGGAGACCCAGTACTTC
TRBJ2-1 | TRBV6-5 | TRBD2 | - | CASSYIAASGSNEQFF | TGTGCCAGCAGTTACATCGCGGCTAGCGGGAGCAATGAGCAGTTCTTC
TRBJ2-3 | TRBV3-1/TRBV3-2 | - | - | CASSQGGGAQYF | TGTGCCAGCAGCCAAGGAGGGGGGGCGCAGTATTTT